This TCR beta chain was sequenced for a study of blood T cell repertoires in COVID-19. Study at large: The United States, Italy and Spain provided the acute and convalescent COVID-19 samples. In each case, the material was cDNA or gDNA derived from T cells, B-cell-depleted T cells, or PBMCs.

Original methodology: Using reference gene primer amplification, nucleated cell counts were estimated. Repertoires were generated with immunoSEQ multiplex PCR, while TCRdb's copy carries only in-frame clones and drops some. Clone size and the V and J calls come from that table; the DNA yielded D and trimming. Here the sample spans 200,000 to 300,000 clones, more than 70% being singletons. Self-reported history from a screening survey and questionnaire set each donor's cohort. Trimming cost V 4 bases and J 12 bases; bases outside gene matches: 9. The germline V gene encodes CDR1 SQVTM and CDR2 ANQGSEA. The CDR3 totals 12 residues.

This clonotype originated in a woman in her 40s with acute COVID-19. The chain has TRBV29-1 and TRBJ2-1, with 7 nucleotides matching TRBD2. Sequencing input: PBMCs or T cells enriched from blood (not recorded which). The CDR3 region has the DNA TGCAGCGTTGTTTCGACTAGCTCGGTGCAGTTCTTC. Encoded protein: CSVVSTSSVQFF.